This T cell receptor beta chain was captured by sequencing in a study of blood T cell repertoires in COVID-19. About the research overall: T cells, B-cell-depleted T cells, or PBMCs supplied cDNA or gDNA.

Data came from immunoSEQ multiplex PCR; TCRdb stores just in-frame clones and leaves some out. The sample holds around 73,000 clones, 82% seen once. Germline trimming cut 2 bases from V and 6 bases from J; bases unmatched to any gene: 19. Germline V gene lookup returns CDR1 SGHRS and CDR2 YFSETQ. The CDR3 spans 19 residues. The chain links TRBV5-1 to TRBJ2-7; 11 bases are shared with TRBD1. The clonotype was recovered from a woman aged 55-70 years with acute or convalescent COVID-19. What was sequenced was peripheral blood. The CDR3: CASSLGLLPGTGGRGEQYF. CDR3 DNA: TGCGCCAGCAGCTTAGGACTACTACCCGGGACAGGGGGTCGCGGCGAGCAGTACTTC.